The rows below give T cell receptor beta chains drawn from one sample of a study of shared clonotypes between healthy human individuals. The assay was immunoSEQ multiplex PCR, and TCRdb's table has in-frame clones only and misses some. The sample carries approximately 650,000 clones, roughly 95% recorded once. Specimen: naive CD8+ T cells sorted from blood. The receptors were gathered from a woman aged 25 to 39 in good health. CDR3s include the opening cysteine and the closing phenylalanine or tryptophan. The order of the fields is clone size, D gene, V gene, J gene, CDR3 DNA, CDR3 protein. A D gene is named only where the DNA matches it firmly. Clone size is stated in some rows and not others, as once, few, many or a class when expanded.

clone size: -
D gene: -
V gene: TRBV11-2
J gene: TRBJ2-1
CDR3 DNA: TGTGCCAGCAGCCTAGCGACAAGCCGACATGAGCAGTTCTTC
CDR3 protein: CASSLATSRHEQFF

clone size: -
D gene: -
V gene: TRBV27
J gene: TRBJ2-7
CDR3 DNA: TGTGCCAGCAGTGAGACAGGAACTTTTCACGAGCAGTACTTC
CDR3 protein: CASSETGTFHEQYF

clone size: -
D gene: -
V gene: TRBV11-2
J gene: TRBJ2-1
CDR3 DNA: TGTGCCAGCAGCCCTAGGGGTATCGAGCAGTTCTTC
CDR3 protein: CASSPRGIEQFF

clone size: -
D gene: -
V gene: TRBV5-4
J gene: TRBJ1-2
CDR3 DNA: TGTGCCAGCAGCCTACCTAATGGCTACACCTTC
CDR3 protein: CASSLPNGYTF

clone size: once
D gene: -
V gene: TRBV6-5
J gene: TRBJ2-2
CDR3 DNA: TGTGCCAGCAGTTACGGGGGGACGAGCACCGGGGAGCTGTTTTTT
CDR3 protein: CASSYGGTSTGELFF

clone size: once
D gene: -
V gene: TRBV27
J gene: TRBJ2-7
CDR3 DNA: TGTGCCAGCAGTTATGGAGACCCGATCTCCTACGAGCAGTACTTC
CDR3 protein: CASSYGDPISYEQYF

clone size: -
D gene: -
V gene: TRBV27
J gene: TRBJ2-7
CDR3 DNA: TGTGCCAGCAGAATCATCCTCGCTGGGTCCTACGAGCAGTACTTC
CDR3 protein: CASRIILAGSYEQYF

clone size: -
D gene: -
V gene: TRBV10-3
J gene: TRBJ1-4
CDR3 DNA: TGTGCCATCAGACCGACAGAAAATGAAAAACTGTTTTTT
CDR3 protein: CAIRPTENEKLFF

clone size: once
D gene: TRBD2
V gene: TRBV29-1
J gene: TRBJ2-7
CDR3 DNA: TGCAGCGTTGAATTGTGGGGAGGGAGCAACTACGAGCAGTACTTC
CDR3 protein: CSVELWGGSNYEQYF

clone size: -
D gene: -
V gene: TRBV5-4
J gene: TRBJ2-5
CDR3 DNA: TGTGCCAGCAGACCCTGGGAGAGGGCCAGAGAGACCCAGTACTTC
CDR3 protein: CASRPWERARETQYF

clone size: -
D gene: TRBD1
V gene: TRBV5-6
J gene: TRBJ2-5
CDR3 DNA: TGTGCCAGCAGCAATCAGGGGGCTCAAGAGACCCAGTACTTC
CDR3 protein: CASSNQGAQETQYF

clone size: -
D gene: TRBD2
V gene: TRBV9
J gene: TRBJ2-3
CDR3 DNA: TGTGCCAGCAGCTTTAGGACTAGCGGAAACACAGATACGCAGTATTTT
CDR3 protein: CASSFRTSGNTDTQYF

clone size: -
D gene: -
V gene: TRBV5-5
J gene: TRBJ2-2
CDR3 DNA: TGTGCCAGCAGCTTGTCCACAGCGATAATCACCGGGGAGCTGTTTTTT
CDR3 protein: CASSLSTAIITGELFF

clone size: -
D gene: -
V gene: TRBV11-2
J gene: TRBJ2-5
CDR3 DNA: TGTGCCAGCAGCTTAATGGCTAAATGGGGAGAGACCCAGTACTTC
CDR3 protein: CASSLMAKWGETQYF

clone size: -
D gene: TRBD1
V gene: TRBV2
J gene: TRBJ2-5
CDR3 DNA: TGTGCCAGCGACAGGGGGCGGGTGCCGTACCAAGAGACCCAGTACTTC
CDR3 protein: CASDRGRVPYQETQYF

clone size: -
D gene: TRBD2
V gene: TRBV5-4
J gene: TRBJ2-3
CDR3 DNA: TGTGCCAGCAGCTTGGCTTTAGCGGGTACAGATACGCAGTATTTT
CDR3 protein: CASSLALAGTDTQYF

clone size: once
D gene: TRBD2
V gene: TRBV7-9
J gene: TRBJ2-1
CDR3 DNA: TGTGCCAGCAGCCGGAACCCTAGCGGGAGCTCCTACAATGAGCAGTTCTTC
CDR3 protein: CASSRNPSGSSYNEQFF

clone size: -
D gene: TRBD2
V gene: TRBV6-5
J gene: TRBJ2-3
CDR3 DNA: TGTGCCAGCCAGCAGCGGGACCGCACAGATACGCAGTATTTT
CDR3 protein: CASQQRDRTDTQYF

clone size: -
D gene: -
V gene: TRBV27
J gene: TRBJ2-7
CDR3 DNA: TGTGCCAGCAGCGCGGGCGTAATCTCTGCGGAGCAGTACTTC
CDR3 protein: CASSAGVISAEQYF

clone size: -
D gene: -
V gene: TRBV27
J gene: TRBJ2-1
CDR3 DNA: TGTGCCAGCAGTTTATCGCCCGGGAGCTCCTACAATGAGCAGTTCTTC
CDR3 protein: CASSLSPGSSYNEQFF